The 18 T cell receptor beta chains below all came from one sample that was sequenced in a study of graft-versus-host responses after intestinal transplantation. These receptors have no known antigen. Assay used: immunoSEQ multiplex PCR; TCRdb lists only in-frame clones, some missing. The repertoire holds under 140,000 clones, with about 94% as singletons. The sample here was unstimulated CD8+ T cells sorted from spleen or lymph node cells, taken before intestinal transplant. The receptors shown here come from a human donor who received an intestinal transplant.

To note about this clone: Mismatch with germline at one junction end may stem from a read error. The chain employs TRBV7-7 and TRBJ2-5; the match to TRBD2 covers 7 bases. From germline, CDR1 is SSHAT and CDR2 FNYEAQ (reference sequence). The CDR3 runs 15 residues. The CDR3 is CASSDTSAGRVTQYF. The CDR3 DNA reads as TGTGCTAGCAGTGACACCTCAGCGGGAAGGGTGACCCAGTACTTC.

Concerning this clone itself: The sample contains more than one DNA sequence encoding this CDR3. This chain uses TRBV6-1 with TRBJ2-7, with a weak D call TRBD2 (7 bases). CDR1 is MNHNS and CDR2 is SASEGT in the germline V gene. The CDR3 loop spans 14 amino acids. The V and J ends lost 6 bases and 3 bases respectively, with 15 bases between them. In DNA, the CDR3 is TGTGCCAGCAGGGCGGGGGCTGGATTCTACGAGCAGTACTTC. Translated, it gives CASRAGAGFYEQYF.

The chain has TRBV9 and TRBJ2-5; 11 bases line up with TRBD1. CDR3 length: 15 amino acids. Germline CDR1 SGDLS, CDR2 YYNGEE. V lost 3 bases to trimming and J lost 3 bases; unmatched junction nucleotides: 4. Here the CDR3 reads CASSDRDRGEETQYF. CDR3 DNA sequence: TGTGCCAGCAGCGACCGGGACAGGGGGGAAGAGACCCAGTACTTC.

This clone was seen a single time. The V call is TRBV4-2, the J call TRBJ2-7; D is perhaps TRBD2 (6 bases). V was shortened by 2 bases and J by 7 bases, with 15 bases between the two germline ends. CDR1 and CDR2 from the germline V gene are LGHNA and YNFKEQ. The CDR3 contains 14 residues. The CDR3 bases are TGTGCCAGCAGCCAAACTGGATCGGCGGGGGAGCAGTACTTC. This codes for CASSQTGSAGEQYF.

The chain joins TRBV7-8 to TRBJ1-1, with D unresolved. Germline V gene data show CDR1 as SGHVS and CDR2 as FQNEAQ. Between the trimmed V and J ends, which lost 5 bases and 1 base, there was a span of 14 bases. The CDR3 spans 15 residues. The CDR3: CASSLRGPANTEAFF. Here the CDR3 DNA reads TGTGCCAGCAGCCTCAGAGGTCCGGCGAACACTGAAGCTTTCTTT.

V and J are TRBV7-9 and TRBJ1-2, with D possibly being TRBD1 (6 bases). This CDR3 spans 15 amino acids. Germline V lookup: CDR1 SEHNR, CDR2 FQNEAQ (reference sequence). Between the trimmed V and J ends, which lost 4 bases and 4 bases, there was a span of 16 bases. As DNA, the CDR3 is TGTGCCAGCAGCTCCTCTACAGGGATTATCTATGGCTACACCTTC. This encodes CASSSSTGIIYGYTF.

The chain's CDR3 is CASSLTGQQETQYF. The CDR3 nucleotides read TGTGCCAGCAGCTTGACAGGACAGCAAGAGACCCAGTACTTC. The rearrangement uses TRBV5-6 and TRBJ2-5, with D perhaps matching TRBD1 (6 bases). V was pared by 1 base and J by 2 bases, with 9 bases between. CDR3 size: 14 residues. Per germline, CDR1 SGHDT and CDR2 YYEEEE. The full variable domain, with the rest looked up from reference TRBV5-6 and TRBJ2-5, is DAGVTQSPTHLIKTRGQQVTLRCSPKSGHDTVSWYQQALGQGPQFIFQYYEEEERQRGNFPDRFSGHQFPNYSSELNVNALLLGDSALYLCASSLTGQQETQYFGPGTRLLVL.

The chain employs TRBV10-1 and TRBJ2-7; TRBD1 is a possible D gene (5 bases). V was cut by 6 bases and J by 1 base, with 13 bases left in between. The CDR3 is 14 amino acids. CDR1 is WNHNN, CDR2 SYGVQD, per germline (reference sequence). DNA for the CDR3: TGCGCCAGCAGCCCGTCAGGGATTTCCTACGAGCAGTACTTC. This encodes CASSPSGISYEQYF.

This clone was picked up one time. V gene TRBV27 combines with J gene TRBJ2-7; 7 bases agree with TRBD2. The CDR3 length is 12 residues. J lost 2 bases, V lost 6 bases, and 1 base had no gene match. The germline CDR1 and CDR2 sequences are MNHEY and SMNVEV (reference sequence). CDR3 residues: CASRGRAYEQYF. CDR3 DNA: TGTGCCAGCAGAGGGAGGGCCTACGAGCAGTACTTC.

The rearrangement links TRBV5-6 to TRBJ2-7; 9 nucleotides line up with TRBD1. The trim removed 4 bases at V and 1 base at J, leaving 3 bases unmatched. CDR3 length: 14 amino acids. CDR1 SGHDT and CDR2 YYEEEE come from the germline V gene. The CDR3 loop is CASSPGQGSYEQYF. The CDR3 coding sequence is TGTGCCAGCAGCCCGGGACAGGGTTCCTACGAGCAGTACTTC. Looking up the rest from reference TRBV5-6 and TRBJ2-7 gives the full variable domain: DAGVTQSPTHLIKTRGQQVTLRCSPKSGHDTVSWYQQALGQGPQFIFQYYEEEERQRGNFPDRFSGHQFPNYSSELNVNALLLGDSALYLCASSPGQGSYEQYFGPGTRLTVT.

This chain connects TRBV6-1 to TRBJ2-2; D is perhaps TRBD1 (5 bases). This CDR3 region has 16 residues. V was pared by 4 bases and J by 0 bases, with 12 bases between. Germline CDR1 MNHNS, CDR2 SASEGT. The CDR3 spells CASSGVGRANTGELFF. As DNA, the CDR3 is TGTGCCAGCAGTGGCGTTGGCAGGGCGAACACCGGGGAGCTGTTTTTT.

This chain connects TRBV27 to TRBJ2-1, with D unresolved. Germline V gene lookup returns CDR1 MNHEY and CDR2 SMNVEV (reference sequence). The germline V and J ends were trimmed by 5 bases and 7 bases, with 9 bases remaining between them. CDR3 length equals 12 residues. Here the CDR3 DNA reads TGTGCCAGCAGTCCCCTTAGAAATGAGCAGTTCTTC. This gives the protein CASSPLRNEQFF.

The V gene is TRBV28, the J gene TRBJ1-4, with 8 nucleotides matching TRBD1. J lost 4 bases, V lost 3 bases, and 7 bases had no gene match. Germline values: CDR1 MDHEN, CDR2 SYDVKM. The CDR3 runs to 16 residues. CDR3 bases: TGTGCCAGCAGTTTCCCACGGACAGGGATTAATGAAAAACTGTTTTTT. Residues: CASSFPRTGINEKLFF.

The rearrangement joins TRBV2 to TRBJ2-7; D tentatively fits TRBD1 or TRBD2 (5 bases each). Germline V gives CDR1 SNHLY, CDR2 FYNNEI. The CDR3 length is 15 residues. Trimming stripped 3 bases from V and 2 bases from J, with 14 bases between. CDR3 amino acids: CASSEQQVGAYEQYF. CDR3 sequence (DNA): TGTGCCAGCAGTGAGCAACAGGTCGGGGCCTACGAGCAGTACTTC.

The chain links TRBV19 to TRBJ2-7, with D hard to call. The CDR3 runs to 12 residues. Germline V gene sequence: CDR1 LNHDA, CDR2 SQIVND (reference sequence). V was trimmed by 4 bases and J by 2 bases, leaving 6 bases between them. CDR3 protein: CASSSSAYEQYF. The CDR3 nucleotides read TGTGCCAGTAGTAGCTCGGCCTACGAGCAGTACTTC. Combining the CDR3 with reference TRBV19 and TRBJ2-7 gives the whole variable domain DGGITQSPKYLFRKEGQNVTLSCEQNLNHDAMYWYRQDPGQGLRLIYYSQIVNDFQKGDIAEGYSVSREKKESFPLTVTSAQKNPTAFYLCASSSSAYEQYFGPGTRLTVT.

The J gene is TRBJ2-2, the V gene TRBV5-1; D is unresolved. The V end was cut by 3 bases, the J end by 3 bases, with 3 bases between. This CDR3 is built from 12 residues. Germline CDR1 and CDR2: SGHRS and YFSETQ. The CDR3 sequence is CASSWDTGELFF. Here the CDR3 DNA reads TGCGCCAGCAGCTGGGACACCGGGGAGCTGTTTTTT.

The rearrangement joins TRBV6-1 to TRBJ2-1; D gene ambiguous. The germline CDR1 and CDR2 sequences are MNHNS and SASEGT. The CDR3 length is 13 residues. V lost 4 bases and J 4 bases, leaving 8 bases between the germline ends. The CDR3 protein is CASSAGVYNEQFF. The CDR3 nucleotides read TGTGCCAGCAGTGCCGGCGTATACAATGAGCAGTTCTTC.

This clone was seen only once. J is TRBJ2-3 and V is TRBV2, with no clear D. Germline loops: CDR1 SNHLY, CDR2 FYNNEI. V shed 3 bases and J shed 3 bases, with 13 bases lying between them. The CDR3 totals 15 residues. CDR3 nucleotide sequence: TGTGCCAGCAGTGAGGGTGGATTACGGACAGATACGCAGTATTTT. Protein product: CASSEGGLRTDTQYF.